The clone carrying this T cell receptor beta chain occurred many times. Its cognate antigen is unknown. The data belong to a study of regulatory T cells in long-lasting Graves disease. Broader study findings: Shared public clonotypes totalled approximately 3,000 in persistent patients, compared with around 880 in new patients.

Relying on iRepertoire HTBI primers and Arm-PCR of CDR3 regions, the team built TCR beta libraries. MiXCR, run by TCRdb on the multiplex PCR reads, gives a single entry per CDR3 protein. The data show over 200,000 distinct CDR3 sequences, roughly 18% seen once. Time point indicated: newly diagnosed GD, antithyroid drugs for less than 3 months. Isolated PBMC RNA provided the starting material for the TCR library. American Thyroid Association guidelines defined Graves' disease diagnosis. From germline, CDR1 is DFQATT and CDR2 SNEGSKA (reference sequence). CDR3 length: 13 amino acids. V lost 4 bases, J lost 3 bases, and 3 bases stayed unmatched. These data also featured in a second study, about T cells in Graves' hyperthyroidism and ophthalmopathy. That work adds: Blood also showed most of the thyroid clonotypes that were expanded above 0.001.

The sample in question was peripheral blood mononuclear cells (PBMCs), obtained at new diagnosis, from a patient treated with antithyroid drugs. This receptor was identified in a woman in her twenties or thirties with Graves disease. The J gene is TRBJ1-5, the V gene TRBV20-1, with 7 bases lining up with TRBD1. CDR3: CSATGTANQPQHF. DNA of the CDR3: TGCAGTGCTACCGGGACAGCCAATCAGCCCCAGCATTTT.